Below are 28 T cell receptor beta chains sequenced from a single sample in a study of regulatory T cells in long-lasting Graves disease. As for time point: newly diagnosed GD, antithyroid drugs for less than 3 months. RNA extracted from PBMCs served as the sequencing template. The TCR beta library used iRepertoire HTBI primers with Arm-PCR amplification of CDR3. One entry per CDR3 protein results from TCRdb running MiXCR on the multiplex PCR reads. The sample consists of 400,000 to 500,000 distinct CDR3 sequences, 15% of them appearing once. These data also featured in a second study, about T cells in Graves' hyperthyroidism and ophthalmopathy.

The source material was peripheral blood mononuclear cells (PBMCs), sampled at new diagnosis, from a patient treated with antithyroid drugs. The receptors were sampled from a woman in her 30s with Graves disease.

This clonotype was counted a few times. The CDR3 DNA sequence: TGCAGTGCGAAAAGAGCGGGAACCGGGGAGCTGTTTTTT. Translation gives CSAKRAGTGELFF. The V gene is TRBV20-1, the J gene TRBJ2-2; 7 bases are shared with TRBD2. The ends lost 6 bases at V and 5 bases at J; junction bases unmatched: 6. Germline CDR1 DFQATT, CDR2 SNEGSKA (reference sequence). This CDR3 is built from 13 residues.

This clonotype was recorded many times. The chain is built from TRBV20-1 and TRBJ1-1; D is uncertain. Germline V gives CDR1 DFQATT, CDR2 SNEGSKA (reference sequence). Trimming removed 6 bases at V and 2 bases at J, with 10 bases between. This CDR3 comprises 12 residues. The CDR3 loop is CSAHPHNTEAFF. DNA for the CDR3: TGCAGTGCCCATCCGCACAACACTGAAGCTTTCTTT.

This clonotype was found many times. This chain uses TRBV5-1 with TRBJ2-6; D unresolved. CDR1 and CDR2 (germline): SGHRS, YFSETQ. Between the trimmed V and J ends, which lost 0 bases and 1 base, there was a span of 5 bases. This CDR3 has 15 residues. CDR3 bases: TGCGCCAGCAGCTTGGAAGGGTCTGGGGCCAACGTCCTGACTTTC. As protein: CASSLEGSGANVLTF. The full variable domain, in which reference TRBV5-1 and TRBJ2-6 provide the parts outside the CDR3, is KAGVTQTPRYLIKTRGQQVTLSCSPISGHRSVSWYQQTPGQGLQFLFEYFSETQRNKGNFPGRFSGRQFSNSRSEMNVSTLELGDSALYLCASSLEGSGANVLTFGAGSRLTVL.

This clonotype was seen many times. V and J are TRBV27 and TRBJ2-5; 12 bases match TRBD2. This CDR3 spans 16 amino acids. Germline V lookup: CDR1 MNHEY, CDR2 SMNVEV (reference sequence). V was clipped by 6 bases and J by 0 bases; unmatched bases: 5. This chain's CDR3 is CASSRRLAGDQETQYF. CDR3 sequence (DNA): TGTGCCAGCAGCCGCCGACTAGCGGGGGACCAAGAGACCCAGTACTTC.

Turning to this clonotype: A much larger clone lies a single base off, so this may be a read error. This chain uses TRBV11-2 with TRBJ2-3, with D possibly TRBD2 on 6 matching bases. Germline CDR1 and CDR2: SGHAT and FQNNGV. The CDR3 length is 13 residues. CDR3: CASSLRREDAQYF. CDR3 DNA sequence: TGTGCCAGCAGCTTAAGGCGGGAAGATGCGCAGTATTTT. Full variable domain (remainder filled in from reference TRBV11-2 and TRBJ2-3): EAGVAQSPRYKIIEKRQSVAFWCNPISGHATLYWYQQILGQGPKLLIQFQNNGVVDDSQLPKDRFSAERLKGVDSTLKIQPAKLEDSAVYLCASSLRREDAQYFGPGTRLTVL.

This clonotype was recorded at least ten times. J is TRBJ2-7 and V is TRBV10-3; TRBD1 or TRBD2 may be the D gene (5 bases each). The CDR3 spans 11 residues. Germline values: CDR1 ENHRY, CDR2 SYGVKD. The V end lost 6 bases, the J end lost 4 bases, and 7 bases lay between the germline ends. CDR3 amino acids: CAISGTYEQYF. DNA of the CDR3: TGTGCCATCAGCGGGACGTACGAGCAGTACTTC.

This clonotype appeared once. The chain couples TRBV29-1 to TRBJ2-5; D not certain. The V end was cut by 4 bases, the J end by 4 bases, with 10 bases between. CDR1 SQVTM and CDR2 ANQGSEA come from the germline V gene. This CDR3 region has 12 residues. CDR3 coding DNA: TGCAGCGTTGTCCAGAAGGGAGAGACCCAGTACTTC. It encodes CSVVQKGETQYF.

This clonotype was seen more than once but under ten times. CDR3 region: CASSLRWDTQYF. CDR3 nucleotide sequence: TGTGCCAGCAGCTTGAGGTGGGATACGCAGTATTTT. V and J are TRBV7-6 and TRBJ2-3; D ambiguous. This CDR3 contains 12 residues. The V end lost 3 bases, the J end lost 6 bases, and 7 bases lay between the germline ends. The germline CDR1 and CDR2 sequences are SGHVS and FNYEAQ.

The sample holds many counts of this clonotype. J is TRBJ1-2 and V is TRBV28; D is perhaps TRBD1 (5 bases). Germline CDR1 MDHEN, CDR2 SYDVKM. CDR3 length: 13 residues. Trimming took off 11 bases at V and 2 bases at J, with 15 bases between the two ends. CDR3 sequence: CAGSGGVNYGYTF. The CDR3 DNA sequence: TGTGCCGGATCGGGGGGGGTGAACTATGGCTACACCTTC.

This clonotype was recorded many times. The V gene is TRBV5-1, the J gene TRBJ2-6, with 8 bases matching TRBD2. J lost 3 bases, V lost 3 bases, and 8 bases had no gene match. The germline gives CDR1 SGHRS, CDR2 YFSETQ. The CDR3 covers 17 residues. DNA of the CDR3: TGCGCCAGCAGCTCCAATCCAACTAGCGGTGGGGCCAACGTCCTGACTTTC. Its protein is CASSSNPTSGGANVLTF.

This clonotype has at least ten counts. This chain joins TRBV6-9 and TRBJ1-2, with 7 bases that match TRBD1. CDR3 length equals 15 residues. The V gene's germline CDR1 is MNHGY and CDR2 SVAAGI. Unmatched junction bases numbered 8, after V lost 3 bases and J lost 4 bases. The CDR3: CASSYPGQLIYGYTF. CDR3 bases: TGTGCCAGCAGTTACCCGGGACAGCTAATCTATGGCTACACCTTC.

This clonotype was recorded many times. This rearrangement joins TRBV20-1 to TRBJ2-1; perhaps TRBD1 as D (6 bases). Per the germline V gene, CDR1 is DFQATT and CDR2 is SNEGSKA (reference sequence). CDR3 length: 11 residues. This CDR3 reads CAGDSYNEQFF. The CDR3 DNA follows: TGCGCAGGGGATTCCTACAATGAGCAGTTCTTC.

This clonotype came up many times. This chain connects TRBV15 to TRBJ1-1, with D possibly being TRBD1 (5 bases). With 1 base removed from V and 1 base from J, the gap between germline ends came to 13 bases. CDR3 size: 16 residues. CDR1 is LNHNV and CDR2 is YYDKDF in the germline V gene (reference sequence). The CDR3 DNA is TGTGCCACCAGCAGAGCTTACGGGACCGCGAACACTGAAGCTTTCTTT. Translating it yields CATSRAYGTANTEAFF. Full variable domain (remainder filled in from reference TRBV15 and TRBJ1-1): DAMVIQNPRYQVTQFGKPVTLSCSQTLNHNVMYWYQQKSSQAPKLLFHYYDKDFNNEADTPDNFQSRRPNTSFCFLDIRSPGLGDTAMYLCATSRAYGTANTEAFFGQGTRLTVV.

The chain is built from TRBV28 and TRBJ2-1; 9 bases map to TRBD1. The germline V gene encodes CDR1 MDHEN and CDR2 SYDVKM. This CDR3 contains 19 residues. Losses at the gene ends were 2 bases for V and 2 bases for J; bases not matched to a gene: 13. CDR3 amino acids: CASSLRLGLGDRAYNEQFF. In nucleotides, the CDR3 is TGTGCCAGCAGTTTACGACTAGGCCTGGGGGACAGGGCCTACAATGAGCAGTTCTTC.

This clonotype was picked up many times. V gene TRBV30 combines with J gene TRBJ1-2; no firm D call. The CDR3 is 12 amino acids. With 0 bases removed from V and 8 bases from J, the gap between germline ends came to 10 bases. CDR1 is GTSNPN and CDR2 is SVGIG in the germline V gene (reference sequence). CDR3 in DNA: TGTGCCTGGAGTGTCGGGCTCCAAGGCTACACCTTC. Translation gives CAWSVGLQGYTF.

In its sample, this clonotype was seen a few times. The chain employs TRBV20-1 and TRBJ2-1; D is perhaps TRBD2 (6 bases). V was pared by 6 bases and J by 7 bases, with 13 bases between. Germline CDR1 is DFQATT and CDR2 is SNEGSKA (reference sequence). The CDR3 is made up of 12 amino acids. The CDR3 protein is CSAKTSWNEQFF. The CDR3 nucleotides are TGCAGTGCCAAGACTAGTTGGAATGAGCAGTTCTTC.

This clonotype came up a few times. A read error may account for a junction end that differs from germline. This chain links TRBV27 with TRBJ2-5; TRBD1 or TRBD2 may be the D gene (5 bases each). Germline V gives CDR1 MNHEY, CDR2 SMNVEV (reference sequence). The CDR3 has 14 amino acids. The CDR3 loop is CASREKGPKETQHF. Written as DNA, the CDR3 is TGTGCCAGCAGGGAGAAGGGACCAAAAGAGACCCAGCACTTC.

The rearrangement links TRBV28 to TRBJ2-7; TRBD1 matches at 8 bases. With V trimmed by 4 bases and J by 13 bases, 6 bases remained unmatched. From germline, CDR1 is MDHEN and CDR2 SYDVKM. The CDR3 extends over 11 amino acids. The CDR3 is CASSSDRALYF. CDR3 DNA: TGTGCCAGCAGTTCGGACAGGGCGTTATACTTC.

The V call is TRBV7-9, the J call TRBJ1-3; no firm D call. V was cut by 4 bases and J by 4 bases, with 17 bases left in between. The germline gives CDR1 SEHNR, CDR2 FQNEAQ (reference sequence). The CDR3 totals 16 residues. The chain's CDR3 is CASSSNWWDSGNTIYF. The CDR3 region has the DNA TGTGCCAGCAGCTCCAACTGGTGGGATTCAGGAAACACCATATATTTT.

J is TRBJ1-1 and V is TRBV27; 7 nucleotides line up with TRBD1. Looked up from germline, CDR1 is MNHEY and CDR2 is SMNVEV (reference sequence). Trimming cost V 10 bases and J 1 base; bases outside gene matches: 6. The CDR3 is 13 residues long. CDR3 sequence reads: CATQGVRNTEAFF. Written as DNA, the CDR3 is TGTGCCACCCAGGGGGTGCGGAACACTGAAGCTTTCTTT.

The chain joins TRBV3-1 to TRBJ2-5; a possible D gene is TRBD2 (6 bases). CDR1 is LGHDT, CDR2 YNNKEL, per germline (reference sequence). The CDR3 sequence is 15 residues long. V lost 4 bases to trimming and J lost 5 bases, with 17 bases between them. The CDR3 here is CASSLAGSLRETQYF. The CDR3 coding sequence is TGTGCCAGCAGCCTCGCGGGGAGCCTCCGGGAGACCCAGTACTTC.

This clonotype was seen more than once but under ten times. The rearrangement joins TRBV9 to TRBJ2-5; possibly TRBD1 for D (6 bases). Germline-derived CDR1 and CDR2 are SGDLS and YYNGEE. Trimming shortened V by 1 base and J by 1 base, and 14 bases separated the two germline ends. This CDR3 region has 16 residues. The CDR3 is CASSVLSGQLQETQYF. In nucleotides, the CDR3 is TGTGCCAGCAGCGTATTATCTGGACAGCTCCAAGAGACCCAGTACTTC.

This clonotype was recorded many times. V gene TRBV28 combines with J gene TRBJ1-1, with D perhaps matching TRBD1 (5 bases). The V end was cut by 6 bases, the J end by 5 bases, with 16 bases between. CDR3 length equals 14 residues. Germline CDR1 MDHEN, CDR2 SYDVKM. CDR3 sequence reads: CASRGGALGTEAFF. CDR3 nucleotide sequence: TGTGCCAGCAGGGGAGGGGCCTTGGGTACTGAAGCTTTCTTT. The full variable domain, with the rest looked up from reference TRBV28 and TRBJ1-1, is DVKVTQSSRYLVKRTGEKVFLECVQDMDHENMFWYRQDPGLGLRLIYFSYDVKMKEKGDIPEGYSVSREKKERFSLILESASTNQTSMYLCASRGGALGTEAFFGQGTRLTVV.

Of note for this clonotype: Given a much more abundant clone one base away, this may be a read error. The CDR3 region is CASSDSDQKTQYF. Here the CDR3 DNA reads TGTGCCAGCAGTGATAGCGACCAAAAGACCCAGTACTTC. J is TRBJ2-5 and V is TRBV27; possibly TRBD2 for D (5 bases). The length of the CDR3 is 13 residues. Germline V gene lookup returns CDR1 MNHEY and CDR2 SMNVEV (reference sequence).

This clonotype has at least ten counts. This chain connects TRBV20-1 to TRBJ1-4; D is perhaps TRBD1 (5 bases). The CDR3 extends over 13 amino acids. The germline gives CDR1 DFQATT, CDR2 SNEGSKA (reference sequence). Trimming pared 5 bases from V and 8 bases from J, leaving 15 bases between. The CDR3 loop is CSAGDGTREKLFF. The DNA of the CDR3 is TGCAGTGCTGGCGACGGGACGAGGGAAAAACTGTTTTTT.

This clonotype was seen only a few times. V usage is TRBV10-3 and J usage is TRBJ2-1, with 8 bases aligning to TRBD1. The CDR3 totals 15 residues. The V segment lost 2 bases and the J segment 8 bases; nucleotides outside the gene matches: 8. From germline, CDR1 is ENHRY and CDR2 SYGVKD. The CDR3 is CAISEPHRQGYEQFF. Written as DNA, the CDR3 is TGTGCCATCAGTGAGCCTCACCGACAGGGGTATGAGCAGTTCTTC.

A few counts support this clonotype. The gene calls are TRBV7-2 and TRBJ2-1, with D possibly matching TRBD2 (7 bases). The CDR3 extends over 15 amino acids. V lost 5 bases, J lost 10 bases, and 21 bases lay in between. CDR1 SGHTA and CDR2 FQGNSA come from the germline V gene. The CDR3 DNA reads TGTGCCAGCAGCGCCGGAGGGGGACTAACGGAAGAGCAGTTCTTC. It encodes CASSAGGGLTEEQFF.

This clonotype was recorded many times. The chain has TRBV7-2 and TRBJ2-7; 9 nucleotides align to TRBD2. Germline CDR1 SGHTA, CDR2 FQGNSA. The CDR3 is made up of 14 amino acids. J lost 5 bases, V lost 3 bases, and 5 bases had no gene match. The DNA for the CDR3 is TGTGCCAGCAGCTTTAGCGGGAGAGCAGACGAGCAGTACTTC. Protein sequence: CASSFSGRADEQYF.